This record looks at one TCR beta chain sequence and its context. Its antigen is not yet known. No base quality information exists; no much larger clone differs at one position. The data were taken from a study of T cell changes during pregnancy in multiple sclerosis (dated by TCRdb to about 2019). Regarding the complete study: The study looked at changes in the T cell repertoire across pregnancy in women with multiple sclerosis.

Libraries came from the immunoSEQ multiplex PCR assay. The source is immuneACCESS, and TCRdb retained only in-frame sequences with V and J called. Part of the clones is not carried over; for the studies checked, unresolved V genes explain less than half of this, and the remainder is unexplained. This sample gives around 40,000 clones in total; approximately 94% of them show up just once. The top ten hold roughly 0.6% of the sample. From a lookup of the germline V gene, CDR1 and CDR2 are KGHSH and LQKENI. The CDR3 sequence holds 16 residues, the cysteine and phenylalanine included. Only the CDR3 part of the read is kept: 48 bases, read in frame from the first base. Relative to germline, V is 5 bases shorter and J is 6 bases shorter, with 21 bases between their ends.

Sequencing used CD4+ T cells from peripheral blood mononuclear cells, obtained in the third trimester of pregnancy. Recombination linked TRBV18 to TRBJ2-3, with no confident D gene call. The sequence derives from a female donor with multiple sclerosis, enrolled in a pregnancy study. The DNA sequence follows: TGTGCCAGCTCATTCCTTGAGAGGATGGGTAAGGATACGCAGTATTTT. The translation is CASSFLERMGKDTQYF.